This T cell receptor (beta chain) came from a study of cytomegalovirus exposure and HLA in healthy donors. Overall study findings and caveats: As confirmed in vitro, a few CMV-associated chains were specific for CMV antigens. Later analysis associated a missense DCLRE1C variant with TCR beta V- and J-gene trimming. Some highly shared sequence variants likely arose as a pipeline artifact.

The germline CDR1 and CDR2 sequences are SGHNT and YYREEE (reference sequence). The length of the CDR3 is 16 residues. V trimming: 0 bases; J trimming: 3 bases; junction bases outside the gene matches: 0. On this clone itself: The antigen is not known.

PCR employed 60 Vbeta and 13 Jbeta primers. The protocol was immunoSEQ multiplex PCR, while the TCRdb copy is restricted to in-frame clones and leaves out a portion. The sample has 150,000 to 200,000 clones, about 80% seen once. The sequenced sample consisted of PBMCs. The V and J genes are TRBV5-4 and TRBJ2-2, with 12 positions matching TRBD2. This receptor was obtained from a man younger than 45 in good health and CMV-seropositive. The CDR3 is CASSLGLAGDTGELFF. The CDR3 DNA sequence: TGTGCCAGCAGCTTGGGACTAGCGGGGGACACCGGGGAGCTGTTTTTT. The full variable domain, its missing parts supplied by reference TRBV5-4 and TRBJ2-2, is ETGVTQSPTHLIKTRGQQVTLRCSSQSGHNTVSWYQQALGQGPQFIFQYYREEENGRGNFPPRFSGLQFPNYSSELNVNALELDDSALYLCASSLGLAGDTGELFFGEGSRLTVL.